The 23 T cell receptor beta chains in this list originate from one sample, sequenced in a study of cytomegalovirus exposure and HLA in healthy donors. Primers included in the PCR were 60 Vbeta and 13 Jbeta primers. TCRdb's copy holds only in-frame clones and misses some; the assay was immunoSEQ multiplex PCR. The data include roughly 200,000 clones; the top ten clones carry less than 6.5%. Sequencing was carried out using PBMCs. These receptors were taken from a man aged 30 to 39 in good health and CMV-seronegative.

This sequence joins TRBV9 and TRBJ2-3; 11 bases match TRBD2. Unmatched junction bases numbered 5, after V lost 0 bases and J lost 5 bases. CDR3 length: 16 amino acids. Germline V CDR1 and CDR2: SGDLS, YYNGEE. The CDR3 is CASSVVAGGPVDTQYF. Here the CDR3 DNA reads TGTGCCAGCAGCGTAGTAGCGGGGGGGCCGGTAGATACGCAGTATTTT.

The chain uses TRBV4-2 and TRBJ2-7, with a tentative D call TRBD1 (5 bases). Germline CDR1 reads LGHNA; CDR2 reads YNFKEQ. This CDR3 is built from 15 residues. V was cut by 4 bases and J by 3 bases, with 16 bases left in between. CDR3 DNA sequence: TGTGCCAGCAGCCTCTCCGAGGACACGCTCTACGAGCAGTACTTC. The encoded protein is CASSLSEDTLYEQYF.

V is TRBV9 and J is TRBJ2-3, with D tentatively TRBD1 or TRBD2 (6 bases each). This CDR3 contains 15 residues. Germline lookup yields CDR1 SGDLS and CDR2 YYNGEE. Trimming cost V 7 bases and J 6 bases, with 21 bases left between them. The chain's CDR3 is CASGVGGPTLDTQYF. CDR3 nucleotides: TGTGCCAGCGGGGTAGGGGGGCCGACCTTGGATACGCAGTATTTT.

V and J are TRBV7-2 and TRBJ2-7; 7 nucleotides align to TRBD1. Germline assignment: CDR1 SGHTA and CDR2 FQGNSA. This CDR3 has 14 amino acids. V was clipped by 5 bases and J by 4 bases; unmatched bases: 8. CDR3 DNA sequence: TGTGCCAGCAGCCTCAACAGGGGTGGGTACGAGCAGTACTTC. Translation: CASSLNRGGYEQYF. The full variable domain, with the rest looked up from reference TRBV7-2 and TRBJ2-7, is GAGVSQSPSNKVTEKGKDVELRCDPISGHTALYWYRQSLGQGLEFLIYFQGNSAPDKSGLPSDRFSAERTGGSVSTLTIQRTQQEDSAVYLCASSLNRGGYEQYFGPGTRLTVT.

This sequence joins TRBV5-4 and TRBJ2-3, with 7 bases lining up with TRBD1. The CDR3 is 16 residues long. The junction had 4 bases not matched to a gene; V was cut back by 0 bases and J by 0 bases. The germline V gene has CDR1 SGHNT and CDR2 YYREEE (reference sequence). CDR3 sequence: CASSLGQGPSTDTQYF. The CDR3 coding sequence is TGTGCCAGCAGCTTGGGACAGGGACCTAGCACAGATACGCAGTATTTT.

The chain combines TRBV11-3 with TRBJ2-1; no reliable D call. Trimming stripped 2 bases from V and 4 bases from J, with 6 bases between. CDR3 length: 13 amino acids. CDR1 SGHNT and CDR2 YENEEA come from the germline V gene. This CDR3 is CASSLNLYNEQFF. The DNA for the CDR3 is TGTGCCAGCAGCTTAAACTTATACAATGAGCAGTTCTTC.

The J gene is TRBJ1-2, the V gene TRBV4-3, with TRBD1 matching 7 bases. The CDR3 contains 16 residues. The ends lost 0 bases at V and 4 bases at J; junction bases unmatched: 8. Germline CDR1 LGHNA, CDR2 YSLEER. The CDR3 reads CASSQDPDRAFYGYTF. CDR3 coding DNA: TGCGCCAGCAGCCAAGATCCCGACAGGGCTTTCTATGGCTACACCTTC.

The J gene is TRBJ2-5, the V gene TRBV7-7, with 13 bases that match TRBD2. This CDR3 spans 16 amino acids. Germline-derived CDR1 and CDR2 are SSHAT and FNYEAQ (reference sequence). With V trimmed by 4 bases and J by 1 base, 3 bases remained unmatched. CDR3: CASSYGLAGVQETQYF. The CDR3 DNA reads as TGTGCCAGCAGCTACGGACTAGCGGGGGTCCAAGAGACCCAGTACTTC.

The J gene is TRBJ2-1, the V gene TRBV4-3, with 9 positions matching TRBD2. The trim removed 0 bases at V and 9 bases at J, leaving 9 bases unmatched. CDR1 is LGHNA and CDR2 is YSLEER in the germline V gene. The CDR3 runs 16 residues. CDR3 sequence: CASSQDPSGGRGEQFF. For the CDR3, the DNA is TGCGCCAGCAGCCAAGACCCCAGCGGGGGGCGGGGTGAGCAGTTCTTC.

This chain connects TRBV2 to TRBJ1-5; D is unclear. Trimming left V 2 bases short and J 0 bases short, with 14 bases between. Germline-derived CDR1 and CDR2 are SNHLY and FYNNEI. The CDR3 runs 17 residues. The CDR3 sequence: CASSEFGTLYSNQPQHF. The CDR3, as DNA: TGTGCCAGCAGTGAATTCGGCACACTATATAGCAATCAGCCCCAGCATTTT.

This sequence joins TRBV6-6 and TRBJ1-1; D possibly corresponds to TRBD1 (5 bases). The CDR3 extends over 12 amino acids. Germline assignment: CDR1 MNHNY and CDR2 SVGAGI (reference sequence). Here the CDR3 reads CAIGAISTEAFF. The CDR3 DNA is TGTGCTATAGGGGCCATATCCACTGAAGCTTTCTTT.

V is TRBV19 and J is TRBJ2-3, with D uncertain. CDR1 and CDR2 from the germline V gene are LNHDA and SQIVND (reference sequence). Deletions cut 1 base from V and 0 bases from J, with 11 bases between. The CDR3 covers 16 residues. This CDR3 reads CASSIGDTLSTDTQYF. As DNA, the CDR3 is TGTGCCAGTAGTATAGGTGACACTCTGAGCACAGATACGCAGTATTTT.

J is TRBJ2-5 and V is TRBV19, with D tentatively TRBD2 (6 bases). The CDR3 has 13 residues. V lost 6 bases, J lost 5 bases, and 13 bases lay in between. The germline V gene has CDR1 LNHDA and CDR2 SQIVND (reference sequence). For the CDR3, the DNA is TGTGCCAGTAGGCCTGCGGGGTTGGAGACCCAGTACTTC. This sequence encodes CASRPAGLETQYF.

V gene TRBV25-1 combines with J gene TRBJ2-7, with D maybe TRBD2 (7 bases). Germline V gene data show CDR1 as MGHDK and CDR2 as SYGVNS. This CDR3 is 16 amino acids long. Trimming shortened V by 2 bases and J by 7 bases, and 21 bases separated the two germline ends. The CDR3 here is CASSEGRGGILDEQYF. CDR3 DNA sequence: TGTGCCAGCAGTGAAGGGAGGGGGGGGATTTTGGATGAGCAGTACTTC.

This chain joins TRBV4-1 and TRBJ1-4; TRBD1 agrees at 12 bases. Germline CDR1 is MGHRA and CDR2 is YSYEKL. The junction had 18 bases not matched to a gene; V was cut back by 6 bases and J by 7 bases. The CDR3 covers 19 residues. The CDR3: CASSSRGTGGIGGGEKLFF. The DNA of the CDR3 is TGCGCCAGCAGTTCCCGCGGGACAGGGGGCATCGGTGGCGGTGAAAAACTGTTTTTT.

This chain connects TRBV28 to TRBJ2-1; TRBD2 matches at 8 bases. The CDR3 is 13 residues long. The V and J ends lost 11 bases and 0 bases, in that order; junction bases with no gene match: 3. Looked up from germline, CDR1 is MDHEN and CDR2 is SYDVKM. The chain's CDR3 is CASGGSSYNEQFF. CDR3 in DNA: TGTGCCTCGGGGGGGTCCTCCTACAATGAGCAGTTCTTC.

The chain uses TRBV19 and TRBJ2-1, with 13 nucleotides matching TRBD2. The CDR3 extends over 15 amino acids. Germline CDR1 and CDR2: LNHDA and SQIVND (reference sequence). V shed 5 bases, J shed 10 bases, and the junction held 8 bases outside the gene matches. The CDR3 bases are TGTGCCAGTAGTTTAACTAGCGGGGGGGCCGGGGAGCAGTTCTTC. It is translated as CASSLTSGGAGEQFF.

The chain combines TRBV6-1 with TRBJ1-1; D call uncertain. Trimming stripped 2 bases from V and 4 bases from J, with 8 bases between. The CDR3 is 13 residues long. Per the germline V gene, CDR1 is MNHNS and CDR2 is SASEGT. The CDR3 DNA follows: TGTGCCAGCAGTGAACAGGAGGGCACTGAAGCTTTCTTT. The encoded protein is CASSEQEGTEAFF.

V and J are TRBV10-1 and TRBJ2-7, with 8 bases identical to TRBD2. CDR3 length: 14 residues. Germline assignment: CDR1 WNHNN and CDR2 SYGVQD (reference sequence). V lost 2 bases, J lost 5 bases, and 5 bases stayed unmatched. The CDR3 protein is CASSEGGRSDEQYF. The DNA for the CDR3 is TGCGCCAGCAGTGAGGGCGGGAGGAGTGACGAGCAGTACTTC.

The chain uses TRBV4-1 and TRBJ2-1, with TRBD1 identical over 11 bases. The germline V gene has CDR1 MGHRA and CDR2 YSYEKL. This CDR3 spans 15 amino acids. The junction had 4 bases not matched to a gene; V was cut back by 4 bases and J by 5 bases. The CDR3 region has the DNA TGCGCCAGCAGCCCGGGACAGGGGGTCGACAATGAGCAGTTCTTC. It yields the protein CASSPGQGVDNEQFF.

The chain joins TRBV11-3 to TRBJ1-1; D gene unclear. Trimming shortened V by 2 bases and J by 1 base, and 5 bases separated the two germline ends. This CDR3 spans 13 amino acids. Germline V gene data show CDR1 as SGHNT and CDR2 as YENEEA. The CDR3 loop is CASSLFSNTEAFF. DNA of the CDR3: TGTGCCAGCAGCTTATTCTCGAACACTGAAGCTTTCTTT.

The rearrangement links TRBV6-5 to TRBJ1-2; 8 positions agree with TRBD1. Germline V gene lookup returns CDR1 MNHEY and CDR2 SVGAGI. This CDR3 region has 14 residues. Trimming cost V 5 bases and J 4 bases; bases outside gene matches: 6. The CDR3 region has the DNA TGTGCCAGCAGTAGGGACAGGACCCTCTATGGCTACACCTTC. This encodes CASSRDRTLYGYTF.

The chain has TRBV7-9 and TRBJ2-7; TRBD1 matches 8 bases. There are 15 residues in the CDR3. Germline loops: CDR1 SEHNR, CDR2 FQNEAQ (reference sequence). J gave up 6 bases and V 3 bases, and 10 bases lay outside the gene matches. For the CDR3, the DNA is TGTGCCAGCAGCTTGGGGACAGGAGGTTTCGGCGAGCAGTACTTC. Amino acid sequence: CASSLGTGGFGEQYF.